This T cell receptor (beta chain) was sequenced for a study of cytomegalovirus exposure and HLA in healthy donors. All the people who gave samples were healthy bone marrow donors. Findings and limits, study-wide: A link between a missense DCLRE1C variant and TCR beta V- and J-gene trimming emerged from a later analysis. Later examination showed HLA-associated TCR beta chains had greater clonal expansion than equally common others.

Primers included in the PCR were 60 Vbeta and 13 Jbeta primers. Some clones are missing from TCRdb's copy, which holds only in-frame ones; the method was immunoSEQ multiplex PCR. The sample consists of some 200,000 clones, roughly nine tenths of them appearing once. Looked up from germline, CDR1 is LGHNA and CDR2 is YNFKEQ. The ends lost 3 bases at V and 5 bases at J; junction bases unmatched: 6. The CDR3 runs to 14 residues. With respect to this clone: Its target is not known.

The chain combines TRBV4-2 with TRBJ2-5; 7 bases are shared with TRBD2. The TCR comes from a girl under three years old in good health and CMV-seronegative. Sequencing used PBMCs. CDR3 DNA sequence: TGTGCCAGCAGCCAGGGAGGGCAACCGGAGACCCAGTACTTC. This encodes CASSQGGQPETQYF.